This T cell receptor (beta chain) was sequenced for a study of blood T cells in healthy people across ages. Overall study findings and caveats: Relative to aged donors, long-lived donors carried more naive CD4+ cells and displayed higher diversity. Observed TCR beta diversity showed a strong correlation with the percentage of naive T cells as measured by flow cytometry. In older individuals, TCR beta diversity per million T cells was lower, falling roughly linearly with age.

Points on this clonotype: Its antigen remains unknown.

Combining a sample-barcoded 5' primer with a J-beta primer mix, a second PCR ran for 7 to 11 cycles. CDR3-containing paired-end reads numbering at least 3 million came from each sample. TCRdb ran MiXCR on the 5' RACE reads and lists one entry per CDR3 protein. The profile covers 850,000 to 950,000 distinct CDR3 sequences, with 29% appearing a single time and 17% taken by the ten largest. The CDR3 spans 16 residues. Trimming took off 6 bases at V and 0 bases at J, with 15 bases between the two ends. CDR1 is MNHNS, CDR2 SASEGT, per germline. Sequencing was performed on blood. This sequence was found in a woman older than 75 in good health. The genes are TRBV6-1 and TRBJ2-1; weak D call: TRBD2 (5 bases). This CDR3 reads CASRPSGTSSYNEQFF. The CDR3 region has the DNA TGTGCCAGCAGGCCGAGCGGAACGAGCTCCTACAATGAGCAGTTCTTC.